This TCR beta chain was identified during a study of Tregs in tolerant kidney transplant recipients (dated by TCRdb to between 2018 and 2021). Context from the whole study: TCRbeta sequencing was used in the study to identify donor-specific regulatory T cells before combined kidney and bone marrow transplantation, and the identified cells were then tracked after transplant. TCRbeta repertoire sequencing was used in a few healthy controls to compare several ways of expanding Tregs specific for an allogeneic donor.

Reading the germline V gene gives CDR1 KGHSH and CDR2 LQKENI. The CDR3 measures 15 amino acids from cysteine to phenylalanine. Of the read, only the CDR3 DNA is kept; its 45 bases are in frame from base 1. Trimming takes 4 bases off V and 5 bases off J; junction bases not matched to a gene: 8. Thawed PBMCs were FACS-sorted into unstimulated Tregs (CD4+CD25+CD127-), CD4+ non-Tregs (CD4+CD25-), CD4 cells and CD8 cells. Prior to Treg sorting, thawed PBMCs were rested overnight with approximately 200 IU/ml IL-2 at 37 degrees C. Blood from healthy controls was obtained either as purchased buffy coats or from healthy volunteers. Healthy control blood was separated into PBMCs by Ficoll density gradient and cryopreserved, and patient PBMCs were collected both before and after transplant. Overall study results and their limits: The study was limited by small patient numbers, and the findings need validation in larger populations and under other immunosuppression protocols. Biological reproducibility was not directly addressed, though technical replication error appeared minimal. Expanding Tregs with activated donor B cells appeared to identify the most biologically relevant and donor-specific TCRbeta repertoire.

For TCRbeta CDR3 sequencing, genomic DNA was extracted from sorted cells using the QIAGEN DNeasy Blood and Tissue Kit. High-throughput TCRbeta CDR3 sequencing, which included PCR amplification with bias correction and internal controls, was done commercially through immunoSEQ. In the source study's methods: Unique productive TCRbeta sequences were defined by CDR3 nucleotide sequence where primers matched, and otherwise by CDR3 amino acid sequence together with Vbeta and Jbeta genes. To correct sorting error, sequences shared between sorted populations at a frequency ratio of 2:1 or less were removed; the rest were assigned to the higher population. A sequence counted as donor-reactive if, in CFSE-low cells, the sequence had a frequency of at least 0.01% and was expanded at least 5-fold compared with unstimulated cells. Jensen-Shannon divergence calculated on the top 100 TCRbeta sequences ranked by frequency was used to measure repertoire divergence. For samples with multiple sequencing runs, sorting error was corrected in each run separately before the runs were combined. Entries here come from immuneACCESS through TCRdb and include only in-frame sequences with V and J called. Some clones fail to appear in such tables; in the studies checked, an unresolved V gene covers under half of the shortfall, and the cause of the remainder is unknown. V and J calls and clone size are copied from that table; D and trimming were computed from the DNA. Recorded for this sample are tens of thousands of clones; roughly nine tenths of them occurred a single time. The top ten constitute around 0.7% of the sample.

In regard to this clone: Its antigen target is currently unknown. One base away there is no much larger clone; base qualities are not given.

Sample: Tregs from blood. The source of this sequence is a human donor in good health. The rearranged chain carries TRBV18 and TRBJ1-1; 9 bases in between match TRBD1. The sequenced DNA: TGTGCCAGCTCACTTATACCGGGACAGGGAACTGAAGCTTTCTTT. Translated, it gives CASSLIPGQGTEAFF. Extended through the reference TRBV18 and TRBJ1-1 proteins, this CDR3 yields the full variable domain: NAGVMQNPRHLVRRRGQEARLRCSPMKGHSHVYWYRQLPEEGLKFMVYLQKENIIDESGMPKERFSAEFPKEGPSILRIQQVVRGDSAAYFCASSLIPGQGTEAFFGQGTRLTVV.